This T cell receptor beta chain came from a study of CD8+ T cells in alopecia areata. This clone was detected many times. This sample's treatment: oral pan-JAK inhibitor, 5-10 mg twice daily. Cell sorting was applied to PBMCs, and CD4+ and CD8+ T cells were collected. The sequencing template was cDNA reverse transcribed from extracted RNA. Method: immunoSEQ multiplex PCR; TCRdb's copy keeps in-frame clones and lacks some. The table has some 190,000 clones, about 47% seen once. V lost 4 bases and J 4 bases, leaving 5 bases between the germline ends. This CDR3 spans 12 amino acids. Germline CDR1 SQVTM, CDR2 ANQGSEA.

The TCR originated in a human donor with alopecia areata. This specimen was CD8+ T cells sorted from blood, taken at week 52, from a patient treated with tofacitinib. This chain uses TRBV29-1 with TRBJ1-6; no firm D call. This chain's CDR3 is CSVGEYNSPLHF. CDR3 bases: TGCAGCGTTGGGGAATATAATTCACCCCTCCACTTT.